This paragraph covers one T cell receptor beta chain sequence. Primers used in a second PCR of about 6 to 11 cycles were a sample-barcoded 5' primer and a J-beta primer mix. In TCRdb, the 5' RACE reads were re-called with MiXCR into one record per CDR3 protein. The sample consists of about 540,000 distinct CDR3 sequences, nearly 25% of them appearing once. The data derive from a study of blood T cells in healthy people across ages. The V end lost 9 bases, the J end lost 6 bases, and 12 bases lay between the germline ends. This CDR3 has 11 amino acids. A further study also used this sample, focusing on T cells of mothers and their children. Turning to that study: Thymic selection shapes TCR recombination output in related pairs, and it does so similarly in unrelated pairs. Mothers and children who were related shared slightly more overlap than unrelated pairs, but not significantly more.

The source material was blood. The sequence was collected from a boy younger than 18 in good health. The chain couples TRBV12-3 or TRBV12-4 to TRBJ2-7; the D is unclear. The CDR3 region has the DNA TGTGCCAGTACGGCAGGAACCGAGCAGTACTTC. This gives the protein CASTAGTEQYF.